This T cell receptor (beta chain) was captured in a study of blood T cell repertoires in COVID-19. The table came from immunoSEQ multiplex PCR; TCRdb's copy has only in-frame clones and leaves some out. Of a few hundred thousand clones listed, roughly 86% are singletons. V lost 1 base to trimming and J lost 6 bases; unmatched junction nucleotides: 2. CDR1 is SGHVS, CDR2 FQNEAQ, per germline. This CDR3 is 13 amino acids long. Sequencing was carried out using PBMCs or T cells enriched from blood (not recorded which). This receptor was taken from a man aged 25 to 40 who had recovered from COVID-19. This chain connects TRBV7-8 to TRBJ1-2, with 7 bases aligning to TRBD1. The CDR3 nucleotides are TGTGCCAGCAGCTTAGTAGGGGGCAATGGCTACACCTTC. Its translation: CASSLVGGNGYTF. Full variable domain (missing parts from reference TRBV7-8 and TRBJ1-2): GAGVSQSPRYKVAKRGQDVALRCDPISGHVSLFWYQQALGQGPEFLTYFQNEAQLDKSGLPSDRFFAERPEGSVSTLKIQRTQQEDSAVYLCASSLVGGNGYTFGSGTRLTVV.